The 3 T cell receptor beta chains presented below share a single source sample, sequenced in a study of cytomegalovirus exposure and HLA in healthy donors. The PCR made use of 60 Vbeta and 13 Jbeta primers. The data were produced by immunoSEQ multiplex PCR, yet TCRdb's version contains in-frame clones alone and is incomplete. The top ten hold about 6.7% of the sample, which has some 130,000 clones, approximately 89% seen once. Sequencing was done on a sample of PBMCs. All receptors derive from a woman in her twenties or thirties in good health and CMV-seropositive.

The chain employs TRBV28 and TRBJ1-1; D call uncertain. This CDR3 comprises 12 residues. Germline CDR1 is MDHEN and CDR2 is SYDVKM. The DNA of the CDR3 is TGTGCTACGGGATCGATGAACACTGAAGCTTTCTTT. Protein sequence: CATGSMNTEAFF.

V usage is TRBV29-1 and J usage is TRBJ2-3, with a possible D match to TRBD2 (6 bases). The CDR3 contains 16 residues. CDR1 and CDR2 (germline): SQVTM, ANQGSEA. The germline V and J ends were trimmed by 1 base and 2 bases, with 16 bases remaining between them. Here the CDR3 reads CSVEGRRTTYTDTQYF. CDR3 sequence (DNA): TGCAGCGTTGAAGGCCGTCGGACTACCTACACAGATACGCAGTATTTT.

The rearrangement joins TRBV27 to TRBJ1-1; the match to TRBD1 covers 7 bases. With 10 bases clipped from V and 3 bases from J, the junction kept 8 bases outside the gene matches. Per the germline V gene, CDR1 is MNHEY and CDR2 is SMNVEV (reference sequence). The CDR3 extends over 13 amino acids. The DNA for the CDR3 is TGTGCCACCCGCGACAGGGTTCACACTGAAGCTTTCTTT. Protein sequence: CATRDRVHTEAFF.